This T cell receptor (beta chain) was sequenced in a study of neurological immune-mediated disorders. V lost 4 bases, J lost 5 bases, and 5 bases stayed unmatched. Germline assignment: CDR1 SGHRS and CDR2 YFSETQ. This CDR3 contains 16 residues. Each CDR3 protein is one row after TCRdb ran MiXCR on the 5' RACE reads. In the table there are 54,000 or so distinct CDR3 sequences, approximately 3.5% of which are singletons. This clonotype was recorded many times. The sequence was obtained from a woman in her 30s with multiple sclerosis. The sample taken for sequencing was PBMCs. The V call is TRBV5-1, the J call TRBJ2-1; TRBD2 aligns across 14 bases. For the CDR3, the DNA is TGCGCCAGCAGCCTACCGGGACTAGCGGGGGACAATGAGCAGTTCTTC. It encodes CASSLPGLAGDNEQFF.